This T cell receptor beta chain derives from a study of control samples from healthy donors and cancer patients. Some clones are missing from TCRdb's copy, which holds only in-frame ones; the method was immunoSEQ multiplex PCR. The sample records fewer than 300,000 clones, roughly 80% being singletons. This sequence was found in a woman aged 60-75 years with lung cancer. Sequenced material: PBMCs.

CDR3 sequence reads: CASSLVDRGAYEQYF. The CDR3 coding sequence is TGTGCCAGCAGCTTAGTAGACCGGGGGGCGTACGAGCAGTACTTC. The rearrangement links TRBV13 to TRBJ2-7; possibly TRBD2 for D (7 bases). The CDR3 sequence is 15 residues long. The V end lost 1 base, the J end lost 4 bases, and 14 bases lay between the germline ends. Germline-derived CDR1 and CDR2 are PRHDT and FYEKMQ (reference sequence).